Below, one TCR beta chain is given with its context. One entry per CDR3 protein results from TCRdb running MiXCR on the PCR reads. Of some 680,000 distinct CDR3 sequences in the sample, over 25% are singletons; the top ten hold 0.7% to 0.95%. The data were taken from a study of molecular identifiers for immune sequencing clone quantification. CDR3 length equals 14 residues. In germline, CDR1 is MNHEY, CDR2 SMNVEV (reference sequence). With 10 bases clipped from V and 4 bases from J, the junction kept 10 bases outside the gene matches. The specimen was naive CD8+ T cells from blood, with Jurkat cell RNA spiked in. The subset here: FACS-sorted CD8+CD4-CCR7+CD45RA+ naive T cells. The TCR sequence derives from a human donor in good health. Some libraries in this study had Jurkat cell RNA spiked in. V gene TRBV27 combines with J gene TRBJ1-5; TRBD1 agrees at 7 bases. CDR3 nucleotides: TGTGCCACCAAACGGACAGGCCTAAATCAGCCCCAGCATTTT. Its protein product is CATKRTGLNQPQHF.